The TCR beta chain described here comes from a study of Graves' ophthalmopathy and Graves' hyperthyroidism. Trimming took off 7 bases at V and 0 bases at J, with 9 bases between the two ends. Germline CDR1 reads MGHDK; CDR2 reads SYGVNS. CDR3 size: 13 residues. This clonotype has just one count. Clinicians made diagnoses from clinical symptoms, serum thyroxine, TRAb, thyroid ultrasound and orbital computed tomography. PBMCs were obtained from approximately 10 ml of fresh peripheral blood. Researchers took RNA transcripts and amplified TCR beta CDR3 regions from them. Investigators did first-round RT-PCR with HTBI primers, then second-round multiplex PCR. In TCRdb, the multiplex PCR reads were re-called with MiXCR into one record per CDR3 protein. The repertoire has roughly 700,000 distinct CDR3 sequences, 40% of them found once; the top ten carry 35% to 55%.

The V gene is TRBV25-1, the J gene TRBJ1-1; TRBD1 is a possible D gene (5 bases). This TCR was sampled from an adult man with Graves' ophthalmopathy. Specimen: peripheral blood. The DNA of the CDR3 is TGTGCCAGCAAGTGGGGGGTGAACACTGAAGCTTTCTTT. The encoded protein is CASKWGVNTEAFF.